This TCR beta chain is from a study of technical replicates of blood from several donors. The junction had 7 bases not matched to a gene; V was cut back by 2 bases and J by 3 bases. Germline V lookup: CDR1 KGHSH, CDR2 LQKENI. This CDR3 contains 16 residues. Libraries were prepared by immunoSEQ multiplex PCR; TCRdb keeps only in-frame clonotypes and omits some of them. The repertoire holds more than 80,000 clones, with 90% to 96% as singletons. This TCR came from a human donor in good health. J is TRBJ2-7 and V is TRBV18; 10 positions agree with TRBD2. What was sequenced was T cells isolated from PBMCs. The CDR3 sequence: CASSPGELAGYYEQYF. The CDR3 DNA follows: TGTGCCAGCTCACCAGGAGAACTAGCGGGGTACTACGAGCAGTACTTC.